This TCR beta chain comes out of a study of CD8 T cells in ankylosing spondylitis. This clonotype was recorded at least ten times. Its antigen is currently unknown. Researchers built TCR beta libraries using quantitative 5'-RACE with molecular barcodes. Using its own MiXCR run on the 5' RACE reads, TCRdb lists one record per CDR3 protein. Found here are around 490,000 distinct CDR3 sequences, about 5.4% of them singletons; the top ten hold around 3.6%. Findings and limits, study-wide: A TCR beta motif of about 8 highly homologous variants appeared characteristic of ankylosing spondylitis blood. Significantly higher representation of disease-linked clones was reported for matched ankylosing spondylitis synovial fluid.

Germline loops: CDR1 SGHTS, CDR2 YDEGEE. The CDR3 totals 15 residues. Between the trimmed V and J ends, which lost 4 bases and 4 bases, there was a span of 15 bases. Sequencing input: blood, either unsorted or a sorted T cell fraction (not recorded which). This receptor was identified in a male donor with ankylosing spondylitis. This chain uses TRBV5-8 with TRBJ2-1; D tentatively fits TRBD1 or TRBD2 (5 bases each). CDR3 nucleotide sequence: TGTGCCAGCAGCCAAGGGACGGTCGGATACAATGAGCAGTTCTTC. Protein sequence: CASSQGTVGYNEQFF.